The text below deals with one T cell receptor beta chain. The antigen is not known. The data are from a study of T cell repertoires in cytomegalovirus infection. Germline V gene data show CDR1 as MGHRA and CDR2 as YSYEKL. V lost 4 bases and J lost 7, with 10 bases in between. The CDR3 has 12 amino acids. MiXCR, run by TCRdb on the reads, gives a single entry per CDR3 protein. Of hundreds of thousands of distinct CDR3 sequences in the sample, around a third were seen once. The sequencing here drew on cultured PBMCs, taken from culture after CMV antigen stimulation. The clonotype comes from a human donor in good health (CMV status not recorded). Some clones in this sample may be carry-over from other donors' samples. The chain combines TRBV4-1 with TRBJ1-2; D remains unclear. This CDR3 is CASSLFPGGYTF. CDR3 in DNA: TGCGCCAGCAGCCTGTTCCCAGGTGGCTACACCTTC.